This TCR beta chain was sequenced for a study of CD8 T cells in ankylosing spondylitis. Study results and limitations: Reactive arthritis synovial fluid and blood were previously reported to contain some motif variants. Ankylosing spondylitis blood appeared to carry a characteristic TCR beta motif of eight or nine highly homologous variants. With a CD8+ phenotype, disease-linked clones were relatively rare in peripheral blood. Reports say disease-linked clones showed up significantly more in matched ankylosing spondylitis synovial fluid.

TCRdb reprocessed the 5' RACE reads via MiXCR and lists one record per CDR3 protein. The sample comprises approximately 350,000 distinct CDR3 sequences, 20% to 25% of which are singletons, and about an eighth rests with the top ten. Germline V gene data show CDR1 as SGHAT and CDR2 as FQNNGV. Between the trimmed V and J ends, which lost 8 bases and 7 bases, there was a span of 15 bases. CDR3 length: 12 amino acids. This clonotype occurred a few times. What it binds is unknown. This TCR was recovered from a male donor with ankylosing spondylitis or in good health (not recorded which). Sequenced material: blood, either unsorted or a sorted T cell fraction (not recorded which). This chain uses TRBV11-2 with TRBJ2-7; D gene unclear. CDR3 nucleotide sequence: TGTGCCAGCCTAAACTTCCTAGGGGAGCAGTACTTC. Protein: CASLNFLGEQYF.